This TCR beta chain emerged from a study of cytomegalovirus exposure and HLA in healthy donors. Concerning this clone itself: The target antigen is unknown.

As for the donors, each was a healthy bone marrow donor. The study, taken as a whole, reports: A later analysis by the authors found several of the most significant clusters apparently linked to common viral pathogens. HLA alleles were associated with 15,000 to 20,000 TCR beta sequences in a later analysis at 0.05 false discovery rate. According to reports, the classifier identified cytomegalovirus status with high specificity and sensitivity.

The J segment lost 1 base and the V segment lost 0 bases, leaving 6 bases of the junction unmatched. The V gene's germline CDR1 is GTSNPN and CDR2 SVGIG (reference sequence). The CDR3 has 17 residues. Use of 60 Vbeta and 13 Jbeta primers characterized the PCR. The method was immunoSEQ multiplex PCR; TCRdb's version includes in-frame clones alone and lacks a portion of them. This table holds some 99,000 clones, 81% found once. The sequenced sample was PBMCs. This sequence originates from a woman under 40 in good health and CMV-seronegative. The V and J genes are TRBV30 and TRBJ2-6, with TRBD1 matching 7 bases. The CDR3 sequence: CAWSVRAGGSGANVLTF. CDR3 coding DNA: TGTGCCTGGAGTGTCAGGGCAGGGGGATCTGGGGCCAACGTCCTGACTTTC.